The 21 T cell receptor beta chains in this list originate from one sample, sequenced in a study of technical replicates of blood from several donors. TCRdb's table, derived via immunoSEQ multiplex PCR, lists solely in-frame clones and lacks some. The data show 55,000 to 60,000 clones, roughly 95% seen once. The sample taken for sequencing was PBMCs. The receptors originated from a human donor in good health. Some clones in this sample may be carry-over from other donors' samples.

The rearrangement links TRBV14 to TRBJ2-7, with D perhaps matching TRBD1 (6 bases). Trimming removed 1 base from V and 0 bases from J, with 16 bases in between. CDR3 length equals 17 residues. CDR1 is SGHDN and CDR2 is FVKESK in the germline V gene. In DNA form, the CDR3 reads TGTGCCAGCAGCCAAGGAGTCCTTAGAGGGGGCTCCTACGAGCAGTACTTC. As protein: CASSQGVLRGGSYEQYF.

The gene calls are TRBV19 and TRBJ2-3; possibly TRBD2 for D (5 bases). Germline CDR1 reads LNHDA; CDR2 reads SQIVND (reference sequence). V shed 5 bases and J shed 4 bases, with 13 bases lying between them. This CDR3 is built from 14 residues. CDR3 region: CASSFPGVADTQYF. DNA for the CDR3: TGTGCCAGTAGTTTTCCCGGGGTTGCAGATACGCAGTATTTT.

This clone was detected once. The chain carries TRBV7-6 and TRBJ1-5, with D perhaps matching TRBD1 (6 bases). The germline V and J ends were trimmed by 5 bases and 4 bases, with 12 bases remaining between them. This CDR3 has 14 residues. Germline CDR1 is SGHVS and CDR2 is FNYEAQ. The CDR3 spells CASSPGTINQPQHF. In nucleotides, the CDR3 is TGTGCCAGCAGCCCCGGGACAATAAATCAGCCCCAGCATTTT. Based on the CDR3 plus reference TRBV7-6 and TRBJ1-5, the full variable domain is GAGVSQSPRYKVTKRGQDVALRCDPISGHVSLYWYRQALGQGPEFLTYFNYEAQQDKSGLPNDRFSAERPEGSISTLTIQRTEQRDSAMYRCASSPGTINQPQHFGDGTRLSIL.

The rearrangement uses TRBV27 and TRBJ2-5; D perhaps matches TRBD1 (6 bases). Trimming cost V 4 bases and J 1 base, with 22 bases left between them. This CDR3 has 18 amino acids. The V gene's germline CDR1 is MNHEY and CDR2 SMNVEV (reference sequence). CDR3 in amino acids: CASSSPRGRGFSQETQYF. DNA for the CDR3: TGTGCCAGCAGTTCTCCTCGTGGCAGGGGATTTTCCCAAGAGACCCAGTACTTC.

The chain employs TRBV7-9 and TRBJ1-5; D may be TRBD1 (5 bases). Trimming removed 4 bases from V and 5 bases from J, with 15 bases in between. Germline V gives CDR1 SEHNR, CDR2 FQNEAQ (reference sequence). The CDR3 runs to 15 residues. The CDR3 nucleotides are TGTGCCAGCAGCTCAGGGAGGGGCTTTCATCAGCCCCAGCATTTT. It encodes CASSSGRGFHQPQHF.

The rearrangement joins TRBV27 to TRBJ2-7; TRBD2 agrees at 10 bases. The length of the CDR3 is 18 residues. Trimming took 6 bases from V and 0 from J; bases not matched to a gene: 14. The germline gives CDR1 MNHEY, CDR2 SMNVEV (reference sequence). CDR3 sequence (DNA): TGTGCCAGCAGGACCGGGACTAGCGCCCGAATCGGCTCCTACGAGCAGTACTTC. Amino acids: CASRTGTSARIGSYEQYF.

The chain has TRBV6-1 and TRBJ2-5; D is undetermined. The germline V and J ends were trimmed by 2 bases and 13 bases, with 14 bases remaining between them. CDR1 and CDR2 from the germline V gene are MNHNS and SASEGT. CDR3 length equals 12 residues. In DNA form, the CDR3 reads TGTGCCAGCAGTGAATTACGCCAGAATTGGTACTTC. Protein: CASSELRQNWYF.

J is TRBJ2-3 and V is TRBV5-4, with 8 bases aligning to TRBD2. The CDR3 length is 16 residues. The ends lost 7 bases at V and 2 bases at J; junction bases unmatched: 12. CDR1 is SGHNT, CDR2 YYREEE, per germline (reference sequence). The CDR3 bases are TGTGCCAGCGCCCTCGGGGGGGCGCTAGCCACAGATACGCAGTATTTT. It is translated as CASALGGALATDTQYF.

The chain has TRBV2 and TRBJ2-2, with D perhaps matching TRBD1 (5 bases). CDR1 is SNHLY and CDR2 is FYNNEI in the germline V gene. With 9 bases removed from V and 0 bases from J, the gap between germline ends came to 11 bases. The CDR3 has 14 residues. In nucleotides, the CDR3 is TGTGCCAGGGAAACAGGATCGAACACCGGGGAGCTGTTTTTT. It yields the protein CARETGSNTGELFF.

The chain employs TRBV28 and TRBJ1-4; unclear D gene. The CDR3 length is 15 residues. Looked up from germline, CDR1 is MDHEN and CDR2 is SYDVKM. V lost 3 bases to trimming and J lost 5 bases, with 13 bases between them. CDR3 residues: CASSFHLGGNEKLFF. The CDR3 DNA follows: TGTGCCAGCAGTTTCCATCTGGGCGGGAATGAAAAACTGTTTTTT. Together with reference TRBV28 and TRBJ1-4, the CDR3 gives the full variable domain: DVKVTQSSRYLVKRTGEKVFLECVQDMDHENMFWYRQDPGLGLRLIYFSYDVKMKEKGDIPEGYSVSREKKERFSLILESASTNQTSMYLCASSFHLGGNEKLFFGSGTQLSVL.

V and J are TRBV4-2 and TRBJ2-1; 7 positions match TRBD2. The V and J ends lost 2 bases and 6 bases, in that order; junction bases with no gene match: 10. This CDR3 is 16 amino acids long. Germline V gene sequence: CDR1 LGHNA, CDR2 YNFKEQ. As DNA, the CDR3 is TGTGCCAGCAGCCAACCCACTCAGTCGGGGGGCAATGAGCAGTTCTTC. Encoded protein: CASSQPTQSGGNEQFF.

The chain is built from TRBV6-5 and TRBJ1-2; possibly TRBD1 for D (5 bases). The germline V gene has CDR1 MNHEY and CDR2 SVGAGI. With 2 bases removed from V and 4 bases from J, the gap between germline ends came to 8 bases. The CDR3 covers 13 residues. CDR3 DNA: TGTGCCAGCAGTTACGTCAGGGCCTATGGCTACACCTTC. It codes for CASSYVRAYGYTF.

The V and J genes are TRBV4-3 and TRBJ2-7; TRBD1 might be the D (7 bases). Germline V CDR1 and CDR2: LGHNA, YSLEER. Trimming shortened V by 0 bases and J by 1 base, and 13 bases separated the two germline ends. This CDR3 has 16 amino acids. CDR3 DNA: TGCGCCAGCAGCCAAGATAGGAGGGGGCTTTCCTACGAGCAGTACTTC. Protein sequence: CASSQDRRGLSYEQYF.

The rearrangement joins TRBV9 to TRBJ2-3, with 8 bases matching TRBD2. This CDR3 is built from 15 residues. After removal of 1 base from V and 6 bases from J, the junction contained 7 bases not matched to a gene. CDR1 and CDR2 from the germline V gene are SGDLS and YYNGEE. CDR3: CASSVSGTSVDTQYF. The CDR3 DNA is TGTGCCAGCAGCGTATCGGGGACTAGTGTCGATACGCAGTATTTT.

The rearrangement uses TRBV30 and TRBJ2-7; 10 nucleotides line up with TRBD2. The CDR3 length is 16 residues. Germline V gives CDR1 GTSNPN, CDR2 SVGIG (reference sequence). The V gene end was trimmed by 0 bases and the J gene end by 6 bases; junction bases not matched to a gene: 11. The CDR3 reads CAWSVTAGGPVLEQYF. The CDR3 nucleotides are TGTGCCTGGAGTGTTACAGCGGGAGGGCCCGTACTCGAGCAGTACTTC. Supplemented by reference TRBV30 and TRBJ2-7, the full variable domain reads SQTIHQWPATLVQPVGSPLSLECTVEGTSNPNLYWYRQAAGRGLQLLFYSVGIGQISSEVPQNLSASRPQDRQFILSSKKLLLSDSGFYLCAWSVTAGGPVLEQYFGPGTRLTVT.

The CDR3 protein is CASRRTGGYEQYF. For the CDR3, the DNA is TGCGCCAGCCGACGGACAGGGGGCTACGAGCAGTACTTC. This chain links TRBV23-1 with TRBJ2-7; 10 nucleotides match TRBD1. TRBV23-1 has ORF status, its function being uncertain. Trimming at V came to 8 bases and at J to 3 bases, leaving 4 bases not matched to a gene. The CDR3 is 13 amino acids.

The chain uses TRBV29-1 and TRBJ1-2; 10 bases fit TRBD1. V lost 6 bases to trimming and J lost 0 bases; unmatched junction nucleotides: 7. Germline V gene data show CDR1 as SQVTM and CDR2 as ANQGSEA. The length of the CDR3 is 15 residues. CDR3 sequence (DNA): TGCAGCGTCCGACAGGGGGCCTCTTCTAACTATGGCTACACCTTC. This translates into CSVRQGASSNYGYTF. Supplemented by reference TRBV29-1 and TRBJ1-2, the full variable domain reads SAVISQKPSRDICQRGTSLTIQCQVDSQVTMMFWYRQQPGQSLTLIATANQGSEATYESGFVIDKFPISRPNLTFSTLTVSNMSPEDSSIYLCSVRQGASSNYGYTFGSGTRLTVV.

The rearrangement links TRBV6-5 to TRBJ1-2; no clear D gene. From germline, CDR1 is MNHEY and CDR2 SVGAGI. The V and J ends lost 0 bases and 2 bases respectively, with 10 bases between them. The CDR3 runs 15 residues. The CDR3 sequence: CASSYSKRGNYGYTF. CDR3 nucleotide sequence: TGTGCCAGCAGTTACTCGAAACGCGGCAACTATGGCTACACCTTC.

The J gene is TRBJ2-3, the V gene TRBV5-8; 8 nucleotides agree with TRBD1. Germline values: CDR1 SGHTS, CDR2 YDEGEE. This CDR3 is 14 amino acids long. J gave up 7 bases and V 1 base, and 5 bases lay outside the gene matches. The CDR3 DNA sequence: TGTGCCAGCAGCTTGTATCAGGGGGCCAATACGCAGTATTTT. Translated: CASSLYQGANTQYF.

The J gene is TRBJ1-1, the V gene TRBV2; D remains ambiguous. The germline CDR1 and CDR2 sequences are SNHLY and FYNNEI. Between the trimmed V and J ends, which lost 5 bases and 3 bases, there was a span of 4 bases. This CDR3 spans 11 amino acids. The CDR3 loop reads CASSSDTEAFF. In DNA form, the CDR3 reads TGTGCCAGCAGTTCAGACACTGAAGCTTTCTTT. The variable domain in full, completed from reference TRBV2 and TRBJ1-1, reads EPEVTQTPSHQVTQMGQEVILRCVPISNHLYFYWYRQILGQKVEFLVSFYNNEISEKSEIFDDQFSVERPDGSNFTLKIRSTKLEDSAMYFCASSSDTEAFFGQGTRLTVV.

V gene TRBV5-4 combines with J gene TRBJ1-1; no clear D. Trimming removed 4 bases at V and 3 bases at J, with 13 bases between. This CDR3 comprises 14 residues. Germline CDR1 SGHNT, CDR2 YYREEE (reference sequence). In nucleotides, the CDR3 is TGTGCCAGCAGCCTAGCCCTCCGGGACACTGAAGCTTTCTTT. Translation: CASSLALRDTEAFF.